These 8 T cell receptor beta chains originate from one sample sequenced in a study of blood T cell repertoires in COVID-19. The protocol was immunoSEQ multiplex PCR, while the TCRdb copy is restricted to in-frame clones and leaves out a portion. Here the sample spans around 300,000 clones, 88% being singletons. Material: PBMCs or T cells enriched from blood (not recorded which). All receptors derive from a woman aged 45-59 years who had recovered from COVID-19.

The DNA of the CDR3 is TGTGCCAGCAGTTTTACTGACTATGGCTACACCTTC. This codes for CASSFTDYGYTF. The chain joins TRBV12-3 or TRBV12-4 to TRBJ1-2; no firm D call. Trimming cost V 3 bases and J 3 bases, with 5 bases left between them. The CDR3 contains 12 residues.

V usage is TRBV5-1 and J usage is TRBJ1-4; 8 nucleotides line up with TRBD1. V dropped 4 bases and J dropped 0; count of bases not matched to a gene: 2. Germline loops: CDR1 SGHRS, CDR2 YFSETQ. The CDR3 totals 15 residues. In DNA form, the CDR3 reads TGCGCCAGCAGCCAGACAGGGGCAACTAATGAAAAACTGTTTTTT. It encodes CASSQTGATNEKLFF.

The genes are TRBV28 and TRBJ1-4, with 9 bases lining up with TRBD1. This CDR3 is 15 amino acids long. Looked up from germline, CDR1 is MDHEN and CDR2 is SYDVKM. V lost 6 bases and J lost 2; bases outside the gene matches: 4. CDR3 nucleotides: TGTGCCAGCAGCAGCGGACAGGGGACTAATGAAAAACTGTTTTTT. Its translation: CASSSGQGTNEKLFF.

The chain combines TRBV4-3 with TRBJ1-2; TRBD1 is a possible D gene (5 bases). This CDR3 is built from 16 residues. The germline V gene encodes CDR1 LGHNA and CDR2 YSLEER. V lost 2 bases and J lost 8, with 21 bases in between. CDR3 residues: CASSQFFGGVVGGYTF. The CDR3 coding sequence is TGCGCCAGCAGCCAATTTTTCGGGGGGGTGGTCGGCGGCTACACCTTC.

The chain links TRBV11-2 to TRBJ1-4, with D unclear. This CDR3 is built from 16 residues. The germline CDR1 and CDR2 sequences are SGHAT and FQNNGV. Trimming took 4 bases from V and 0 from J, leaving 12 bases between them. The CDR3 protein is CASSSTSIATNEKLFF. DNA of the CDR3: TGTGCCAGCAGCTCAACGTCGATAGCAACTAATGAAAAACTGTTTTTT. The variable domain in full, completed from reference TRBV11-2 and TRBJ1-4, reads EAGVAQSPRYKIIEKRQSVAFWCNPISGHATLYWYQQILGQGPKLLIQFQNNGVVDDSQLPKDRFSAERLKGVDSTLKIQPAKLEDSAVYLCASSSTSIATNEKLFFGSGTQLSVL.

The chain combines TRBV5-6 with TRBJ1-2; 7 bases fit TRBD1. J gave up 7 bases and V 5 bases, and 17 bases lay outside the gene matches. The CDR3 runs to 16 residues. CDR1 is SGHDT, CDR2 YYEEEE, per germline. CDR3 residues: CASSPGQPALIVGYTF. The CDR3 DNA follows: TGTGCCAGCAGTCCGGGACAGCCGGCGTTAATTGTTGGCTACACCTTC.

The chain is built from TRBV19 and TRBJ1-4; D possibly corresponds to TRBD1 (6 bases). The CDR3 contains 16 residues. Trimming took 3 bases from V and 7 from J, leaving 18 bases between them. Germline CDR1 LNHDA, CDR2 SQIVND (reference sequence). CDR3 in DNA: TGTGCCAGTAGTATCTTCTCTTGGGCAGGGGTTGAAAAACTGTTTTTT. Encoded protein: CASSIFSWAGVEKLFF.

The rearrangement joins TRBV5-4 to TRBJ2-2, with 9 bases identical to TRBD2. V shed 0 bases, J shed 5 bases, and the junction held 2 bases outside the gene matches. The germline V gene has CDR1 SGHNT and CDR2 YYREEE (reference sequence). This CDR3 region has 15 residues. CDR3 protein: CASSLVAGVTGELFF. CDR3 DNA sequence: TGTGCCAGCAGCTTGGTAGCGGGAGTTACCGGGGAGCTGTTTTTT.